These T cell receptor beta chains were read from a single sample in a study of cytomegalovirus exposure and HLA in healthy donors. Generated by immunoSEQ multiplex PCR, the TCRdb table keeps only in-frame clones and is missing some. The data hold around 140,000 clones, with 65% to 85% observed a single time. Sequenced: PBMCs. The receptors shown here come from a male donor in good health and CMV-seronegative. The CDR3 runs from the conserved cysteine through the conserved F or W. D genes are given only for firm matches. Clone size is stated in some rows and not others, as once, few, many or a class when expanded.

TGTGCCAGCAGTACATCCCACGCCAACTCCTACGAGCAGTACTTC	CASSTSHANSYEQYF	TRBJ2-7	NA	TRBV27	NA
TGTGCCAGCAGCTTAATCACAGGGGGCGAACAAGGCTACACCTTC	CASSLITGGEQGYTF	TRBJ1-2	TRBD1	TRBV7-8	NA
TGTGCCTGGAGTTGGTCAGGGCTCCAAGAGACCCAGTACTTC	CAWSWSGLQETQYF	TRBJ2-5	NA	TRBV30	NA
TGTGCCAGCAGCTCGACAGGGGGATATGAGCAGTTCTTC	CASSSTGGYEQFF	TRBJ2-1	TRBD1	TRBV7-2	NA
TGTGCCAGCAGCGTCGGGGCAGGGGGCTCCTACGAGCAGTACTTC	CASSVGAGGSYEQYF	TRBJ2-7	TRBD1	TRBV9	NA
TGTGCCAGCAGTTCCCGGACAGACTATGGCTACACCTTC	CASSSRTDYGYTF	TRBJ1-2	NA	TRBV6-5	NA
TGTGCCAGCAGCGAAGGGGGAGGGTCCTACAATGAGCAGTTCTTC	CASSEGGGSYNEQFF	TRBJ2-1	NA	TRBV9	NA
TGTGCCAGCAGCCCGCCAACAGGGGCCATGGACTATGGCTACACCTTC	CASSPPTGAMDYGYTF	TRBJ1-2	TRBD1	TRBV7-6	NA
TGCGCCAGCAGCCAAGGGGGAGGTACCCTCAAAGAGACCCAGTACTTC	CASSQGGGTLKETQYF	TRBJ2-5	NA	TRBV4-3	NA
TGTGCCAGCAGCCAAGACGAGAGCCCAATTTCGATCTACGAGCAGTACTTC	CASSQDESPISIYEQYF	TRBJ2-7	NA	TRBV4-2	NA
TGTGCCAGCAGCGTGGCGGGAGACAGTGGAGATACGCAGTATTTT	CASSVAGDSGDTQYF	TRBJ2-3	TRBD2	TRBV9	once
TGTGCCAGCAGCTGGGGAACAGGGAAAGGAGGCGAGCAGTACTTC	CASSWGTGKGGEQYF	TRBJ2-7	NA	TRBV5-8	NA
TGCGCCAGCAGCTCCCGTGGAGTCTATGGCTACACCTTC	CASSSRGVYGYTF	TRBJ1-2	NA	TRBV23-1	NA
TGTGCCAGCAGCATCGGGGGGAGCACAGATACGCAGTATTTT	CASSIGGSTDTQYF	TRBJ2-3	TRBD2	TRBV27	NA
TGCAGCGTTGCGCGACAGGGTTCGAACGAGCAGTACTTC	CSVARQGSNEQYF	TRBJ2-7	TRBD1	TRBV29-1	NA
TGTGCCAGCTCACCAGGATCCGGACAGGGAAAAGAAGCTTTCTTT	CASSPGSGQGKEAFF	TRBJ1-1	TRBD1	TRBV18	NA
TGTGCCAGCAGCCCCGGCGTAAGGGGGCAGGATGAAAAACTGTTTTTT	CASSPGVRGQDEKLFF	TRBJ1-4	TRBD1	TRBV5-6	few
TGTGCCAGCAGTAAACCGACTAGCGGGACAAATGAGCAGTTCTTC	CASSKPTSGTNEQFF	TRBJ2-1	TRBD2	TRBV6-5	NA
TGCAGCGTCGCACCACCTCCTGAGGACAGGCGGACAGATACGCAGTATTTT	CSVAPPPEDRRTDTQYF	TRBJ2-3	TRBD1	TRBV29-1	NA
TGTGCCAGCAGCTTCATTGGGGGAGGCCAGCCCCAGCATTTT	CASSFIGGGQPQHF	TRBJ1-5	NA	TRBV7-3	NA
TGTGCCAGCAGCTTAGACCAGGGCTACAATCAGCCCCAGCATTTT	CASSLDQGYNQPQHF	TRBJ1-5	NA	TRBV7-9	NA
TGTGCCAGCAGCCCTAGCGGAGCCAATGAGCAGTTCTTC	CASSPSGANEQFF	TRBJ2-1	TRBD2	TRBV7-8	NA
TGTGCCAGTAGGATTACAGGGGGCAACACTGAAGCTTTCTTT	CASRITGGNTEAFF	TRBJ1-1	TRBD1	TRBV19	once
TGTGCCAGCAACGGACCCCGGGGTCCGAACACTGAAGCTTTCTTT	CASNGPRGPNTEAFF	TRBJ1-1	NA	TRBV28	NA
TGTGCCAGCAGCCGGGGGGGGAATGGCTACGAGCAGTACTTC	CASSRGGNGYEQYF	TRBJ2-7	TRBD2	TRBV11-2	NA
TGTGCCAGCAGGAGTTCTAACGGTGAGCAGTTCTTC	CASRSSNGEQFF	TRBJ2-1	NA	TRBV5-4	NA
TGTGCCAGCAGTTCGGGCGGGACTAGCGGGAGTTACGAGCAGTACTTC	CASSSGGTSGSYEQYF	TRBJ2-7	TRBD2	TRBV28	NA
TGCGCCAGCAGCCAGGACGCCGGGACAGGGGCCGGGGAGCTGTTTTTT	CASSQDAGTGAGELFF	TRBJ2-2	TRBD1	TRBV4-3	NA
TGTGCCAGCAGCTTCAGGGGGCTCACAGATACGCAGTATTTT	CASSFRGLTDTQYF	TRBJ2-3	TRBD1	TRBV27	NA
TGTGCCAGTAGTATGGCCCGCAATGAGCAGTTCTTC	CASSMARNEQFF	TRBJ2-1	NA	TRBV19	NA
TGTGCCAGCAGTGAAACGTCAGGGGGTCCAGATACGCAGTATTTT	CASSETSGGPDTQYF	TRBJ2-3	TRBD1	TRBV6-1	once
TGTGCCAGCAGTTTAACGGGGACAGGATACGAGCAGTACTTC	CASSLTGTGYEQYF	TRBJ2-7	TRBD1	TRBV27	NA
TGTGCCAGCAGCCCACCGGGACTCACCTACGAGCAGTACTTC	CASSPPGLTYEQYF	TRBJ2-7	NA	TRBV7-8	NA
TGTGCCAGCAGCCTACTGACTAGCGGGAGGGTGGGTGAGCAGTTCTTC	CASSLLTSGRVGEQFF	TRBJ2-1	TRBD2	TRBV9	NA
TGTGCCTGGAGTTGGCGGAGGAGCTACGAGCAGTACTTC	CAWSWRRSYEQYF	TRBJ2-7	NA	TRBV30	NA
TGTGCCAGCAGCTTACTCGACAGGGATGCAGATACGCAGTATTTT	CASSLLDRDADTQYF	TRBJ2-3	TRBD1	TRBV11-2	NA
TGTGCCAGCAGCCCCCGGACTAGCGAGAACTCCTACGAGCAGTACTTC	CASSPRTSENSYEQYF	TRBJ2-7	TRBD2	TRBV7-9	NA
TGTGCCATCAGTGGCAAGGGGGGGAGATGGGCCAACAATGAGCAGTTCTTC	CAISGKGGRWANNEQFF	TRBJ2-1	NA	TRBV10-3	NA
TGTGCCAGCCGGATCCATGACAGTACATCCTACGAGCAGTACTTC	CASRIHDSTSYEQYF	TRBJ2-7	NA	TRBV19	NA
TGCAGCGTTGGGACTAGTTGGGAGCAGTACTTC	CSVGTSWEQYF	TRBJ2-5	TRBD2	TRBV29-1	NA
TGTGCCAGCAGCTTGGGTAGCTATAACTATGGCTACACCTTC	CASSLGSYNYGYTF	TRBJ1-2	NA	TRBV5-4	NA
TGTGCCAGCAGCTCGAAGGGGACTAGCGGGAGGAACATTCAGTACTTC	CASSSKGTSGRNIQYF	TRBJ2-4	TRBD2	TRBV7-9	NA
TGTGCCAGCGGACACGCAGGGGAAGGCACAGATACGCAGTATTTT	CASGHAGEGTDTQYF	TRBJ2-3	NA	TRBV6-4	few
TGTGCCAGCCTCTCGGGAGCGAGCACAGATACGCAGTATTTT	CASLSGASTDTQYF	TRBJ2-3	NA	TRBV7-2	NA
TGTGCTAGTGGTTTGGTACCCAAAGAGTCCCCAATAACCAATGAGCAGTTCTTC	CASGLVPKESPITNEQFF	TRBJ2-1	NA	TRBV12-5	NA